Below, 32 T cell receptor beta chains from the same sample are listed, as sequenced in a study of T cell responses to AZD1222 COVID-19 vaccine. This table comes from immunoSEQ multiplex PCR, and its TCRdb copy is limited to in-frame clones, with some not included. In the table there are around 120,000 clones, 85% to 90% of which are singletons. The source was peripheral blood, collected 28 days after the second AZD1222 dose. The receptor source for this set is an adult who received the AZD1222 COVID-19 vaccine.

This clone was detected only once. The CDR3: CASSLGTDSQETQYF. The DNA of the CDR3 is TGTGCCAGCAGCTTAGGGACAGATTCCCAAGAGACCCAGTACTTC. The chain couples TRBV11-2 to TRBJ2-5, with D tentatively TRBD1 (6 bases). V lost 1 base, J lost 1 base, and 10 bases lay in between. Germline lookup yields CDR1 SGHAT and CDR2 FQNNGV. This CDR3 is 15 amino acids long.

The chain links TRBV6-2 or TRBV6-3 to TRBJ1-2; D call uncertain. CDR3 length equals 14 residues. Trimming pared 4 bases from V and 0 bases from J, leaving 9 bases between. Germline lookup yields CDR1 MNHEY and CDR2 SVGEGT. The CDR3 sequence: CASSSTRTNYGYTF. DNA of the CDR3: TGTGCCAGCAGTTCGACACGGACTAACTATGGCTACACCTTC.

This clone was seen only once. This chain joins TRBV19 and TRBJ2-3; 10 positions match TRBD2. V lost 7 bases, J lost 4 bases, and 5 bases stayed unmatched. The CDR3 has 14 residues. Looked up from germline, CDR1 is LNHDA and CDR2 is SQIVND (reference sequence). The CDR3 region is CASTSSGRPDTQYF. The CDR3 DNA reads TGTGCCAGTACCTCTAGCGGGAGACCAGATACGCAGTATTTT.

The chain combines TRBV14 with TRBJ1-2, with unresolved D. Germline-derived CDR1 and CDR2 are SGHDN and FVKESK. Between the trimmed V and J ends, which lost 0 bases and 8 bases, there was a span of 25 bases. The CDR3 totals 18 residues. CDR3 DNA: TGTGCCAGCAGCCAAGATTCCCGTCTCCGAGCGCTACTAGGGGGCTACACCTTC. It codes for CASSQDSRLRALLGGYTF. The full variable domain, completed using reference TRBV14 and TRBJ1-2, is EAGVTQFPSHSVIEKGQTVTLRCDPISGHDNLYWYRRVMGKEIKFLLHFVKESKQDESGMPNNRFLAERTGGTYSTLKVQPAELEDSGVYFCASSQDSRLRALLGGYTFGSGTRLTVV.

The V gene is TRBV30, the J gene TRBJ1-2, with D tentatively TRBD1 (6 bases). The V end was cut by 4 bases, the J end by 3 bases, with 18 bases between. Germline V gene sequence: CDR1 GTSNPN, CDR2 SVGIG (reference sequence). CDR3 length: 15 amino acids. The CDR3 sequence is CAWTLIYREHYGYTF. The CDR3 DNA reads TGTGCCTGGACCCTAATATACAGGGAGCACTATGGCTACACCTTC.

This clone was detected only once. This sequence joins TRBV5-6 and TRBJ1-1; D unclear. Trimming removed 6 bases at V and 0 bases at J, with 12 bases between. The germline gives CDR1 SGHDT, CDR2 YYEEEE. This CDR3 has 14 amino acids. The DNA for the CDR3 is TGTGCCAGCATTTCTGGTTATATGAACACTGAAGCTTTCTTT. Protein sequence: CASISGYMNTEAFF.

The CDR3 DNA follows: TGTGCCAGCAGTTACTCTGGGGGCGGCAATCAGCCCCAGCATTTT. This translates into CASSYSGGGNQPQHF. V gene TRBV6-5 combines with J gene TRBJ1-5; TRBD1 is a possible D gene (6 bases). V was clipped by 0 bases and J by 2 bases, with 8 bases between them. This CDR3 has 15 amino acids. CDR1 and CDR2 (germline): MNHEY, SVGAGI.

The CDR3 sequence: CASSLVRGDGYTF. In DNA form, the CDR3 reads TGTGCCAGCAGCTTGGTCAGGGGGGATGGCTACACCTTC. The genes are TRBV5-4 and TRBJ1-2; 7 bases align to TRBD1. The CDR3 loop spans 13 amino acids. The junction had 2 bases not matched to a gene; V was cut back by 0 bases and J by 6 bases. Per germline, CDR1 SGHNT and CDR2 YYREEE (reference sequence).

V usage is TRBV28 and J usage is TRBJ1-4; D not certain. The V end lost 3 bases, the J end lost 2 bases, and 7 bases lay between the germline ends. CDR1 is MDHEN and CDR2 is SYDVKM in the germline V gene. CDR3 size: 14 residues. CDR3 nucleotides: TGTGCCAGCAGTTTTCGAATGACTAATGAAAAACTGTTTTTT. This gives the protein CASSFRMTNEKLFF.

The genes are TRBV7-2 and TRBJ2-7; TRBD2 matches 8 bases. The trim removed 1 base at V and 1 base at J, leaving 3 bases unmatched. Germline CDR1 is SGHTA and CDR2 is FQGNSA. The CDR3 contains 15 residues. The CDR3 spells CASSLGTSPSYEQYF. CDR3 DNA: TGTGCCAGCAGCTTAGGGACTAGCCCGTCCTACGAGCAGTACTTC.

This chain joins TRBV5-6 and TRBJ2-4, with D perhaps assigned TRBD1 or TRBD2 (6 bases each). This CDR3 is built from 17 residues. Trimming pared 0 bases from V and 2 bases from J, leaving 15 bases between. Germline V gene data show CDR1 as SGHDT and CDR2 as YYEEEE. The CDR3 sequence: CASSLAWGAETKNIQYF. For the CDR3, the DNA is TGTGCCAGCAGCTTGGCCTGGGGGGCCGAGACCAAAAACATTCAGTACTTC.

The V gene is TRBV7-8, the J gene TRBJ1-5, with TRBD1 matching over 7 bases. There are 14 residues in the CDR3. The trim removed 6 bases at V and 1 base at J, leaving 3 bases unmatched. Per the germline V gene, CDR1 is SGHVS and CDR2 is FQNEAQ. The CDR3 DNA follows: TGTGCCAGCAGACTGGACAGGAGCAATCAGCCCCAGCATTTT. This translates into CASRLDRSNQPQHF.

The chain uses TRBV6-5 and TRBJ1-1; D gene ambiguous. V was cut by 0 bases and J by 0 bases, with 8 bases left in between. The CDR3 is made up of 15 amino acids. Germline CDR1 reads MNHEY; CDR2 reads SVGAGI. CDR3 loop: CASSYSVTMNTEAFF. The CDR3 DNA sequence: TGTGCCAGCAGTTACTCAGTGACCATGAACACTGAAGCTTTCTTT.

The rearrangement links TRBV5-4 to TRBJ2-7, with 8 bases matching TRBD2. Trimming at V came to 1 base and at J to 2 bases, leaving 5 bases not matched to a gene. This CDR3 comprises 15 residues. CDR1 SGHNT and CDR2 YYREEE come from the germline V gene (reference sequence). The CDR3 region is CASSLPAGDTYEQYF. CDR3 sequence (DNA): TGTGCCAGCAGCTTGCCAGCGGGGGATACCTACGAGCAGTACTTC.

The chain is built from TRBV7-2 and TRBJ1-2; D is ambiguous. The V gene's germline CDR1 is SGHTA and CDR2 FQGNSA. Between the trimmed V and J ends, which lost 3 bases and 2 bases, there was a span of 13 bases. This CDR3 region has 15 residues. CDR3 nucleotide sequence: TGTGCCAGCAGCTTTTCCCGCGCCAAAAACTATGGCTACACCTTC. Amino acids: CASSFSRAKNYGYTF.

The chain couples TRBV3-1 (or the pseudogene TRBV3-2) to TRBJ2-7, with D uncertain. This CDR3 region has 13 residues. V was clipped by 2 bases and J by 3 bases, with 8 bases between them. Germline V gene sequence: CDR1 LGHDT, CDR2 YNNKEL (reference sequence). The CDR3 nucleotides are TGTGCCAGCAGCCAAAGCCTTCTCTACGAGCAGTACTTC. It encodes CASSQSLLYEQYF.

V and J are TRBV7-2 and TRBJ1-2; D is unclear. V was cut by 5 bases and J by 3 bases, with 7 bases left in between. The length of the CDR3 is 12 residues. Germline values: CDR1 SGHTA, CDR2 FQGNSA. The CDR3, as DNA: TGTGCCAGCAGCCGGAAGGACTATGGCTACACCTTC. Its protein product is CASSRKDYGYTF.

This sequence joins TRBV13 and TRBJ1-6; D unclear. V was shortened by 4 bases and J by 6 bases, with 13 bases between the two germline ends. The CDR3 sequence is 15 residues long. Germline values: CDR1 PRHDT, CDR2 FYEKMQ (reference sequence). The CDR3 nucleotides read TGTGCCAGCAGCTCCTCGGCGGTGATTAATTCACCCCTCCACTTT. Encoded protein: CASSSSAVINSPLHF.

V and J are TRBV30 and TRBJ2-3; D is ambiguous. V lost 5 bases, J lost 0 bases, and 15 bases lay in between. This CDR3 comprises 15 residues. Germline V gives CDR1 GTSNPN, CDR2 SVGIG (reference sequence). The CDR3 loop reads CAWGLGLPSTDTQYF. In DNA form, the CDR3 reads TGTGCCTGGGGCCTTGGGCTCCCTAGCACAGATACGCAGTATTTT.

This rearrangement joins TRBV30 to TRBJ1-1, with D uncertain. The CDR3 is made up of 12 amino acids. Germline CDR1 reads GTSNPN; CDR2 reads SVGIG (reference sequence). V was clipped by 0 bases and J by 5 bases, with 7 bases between them. In DNA, the CDR3 is TGTGCCTGGAGTGTATCGGGAACTGAAGCTTTCTTT. It specifies CAWSVSGTEAFF.

The chain couples TRBV19 to TRBJ2-3; 10 positions match TRBD2. With 3 bases clipped from V and 0 bases from J, the junction kept 6 bases outside the gene matches. This CDR3 is 17 amino acids long. Germline loops: CDR1 LNHDA, CDR2 SQIVND (reference sequence). CDR3 nucleotide sequence: TGTGCCAGTAGTATCATAGCGGGAGGCACTAGCACAGATACGCAGTATTTT. Translation: CASSIIAGGTSTDTQYF. The full variable domain, rest sourced from reference TRBV19 and TRBJ2-3, is DGGITQSPKYLFRKEGQNVTLSCEQNLNHDAMYWYRQDPGQGLRLIYYSQIVNDFQKGDIAEGYSVSREKKESFPLTVTSAQKNPTAFYLCASSIIAGGTSTDTQYFGPGTRLTVL.

Turning to this clone: A junction end diverges from the germline sequence, so it may reflect a read error. The chain's CDR3 is CASSPLTSGRAHFSF. DNA of the CDR3: TGTGCCAGCTCTCCCCTGACTAGCGGGAGGGCCCACTTCTCATTC. The V call is TRBV27, the J call TRBJ2-7; 14 bases are shared with TRBD2. Germline V gene lookup returns CDR1 MNHEY and CDR2 SMNVEV (reference sequence). This CDR3 contains 15 residues.

The chain links TRBV29-1 to TRBJ1-1; the D is unclear. Trimming cost V 6 bases and J 4 bases, with 18 bases left between them. The CDR3 is 14 residues long. Germline assignment: CDR1 SQVTM and CDR2 ANQGSEA. The CDR3 reads CSVAGRVSATEAFF. Written as DNA, the CDR3 is TGCAGCGTGGCCGGCCGGGTGTCAGCCACTGAAGCTTTCTTT.

The CDR3 loop is CASSHLISYEQYF. DNA for the CDR3: TGCGCCAGCAGCCACTTAATTTCCTACGAGCAGTACTTC. The chain links TRBV4-1 to TRBJ2-7; D is unresolved. In germline, CDR1 is MGHRA, CDR2 YSYEKL. The CDR3 runs 13 residues. Trimming removed 3 bases at V and 1 base at J, with 7 bases between.

V usage is TRBV5-1 and J usage is TRBJ1-5, with D tentatively TRBD1 (6 bases). V lost 4 bases and J 0 bases, leaving 11 bases between the germline ends. Looked up from germline, CDR1 is SGHRS and CDR2 is YFSETQ. This CDR3 region has 15 residues. The CDR3 nucleotides are TGCGCCAGCAGCCCCGGACAGTATAGCAATCAGCCCCAGCATTTT. This gives the protein CASSPGQYSNQPQHF.

In this sample, this clone turned up once. The chain links TRBV7-2 to TRBJ2-5; D call uncertain. Trimming took 2 bases from V and 0 from J, leaving 10 bases between them. Germline CDR1 is SGHTA and CDR2 is FQGNSA. The CDR3 has 15 residues. This CDR3 reads CASSLTALYQETQYF. In DNA form, the CDR3 reads TGTGCCAGCAGCTTAACTGCCCTGTACCAAGAGACCCAGTACTTC.

The chain employs TRBV18 and TRBJ1-1; TRBD1 is a possible D gene (6 bases). Germline V CDR1 and CDR2: KGHSH, LQKENI. The length of the CDR3 is 14 residues. The V and J ends lost 5 bases and 4 bases respectively, with 14 bases between them. The CDR3 DNA reads TGTGCCAGCTCATCGGACAGCCGGGGCACTGAAGCTTTCTTT. This encodes CASSSDSRGTEAFF. The full variable domain, in which reference TRBV18 and TRBJ1-1 provide the parts outside the CDR3, is NAGVMQNPRHLVRRRGQEARLRCSPMKGHSHVYWYRQLPEEGLKFMVYLQKENIIDESGMPKERFSAEFPKEGPSILRIQQVVRGDSAAYFCASSSDSRGTEAFFGQGTRLTVV.

This rearrangement joins TRBV5-1 to TRBJ2-2; 9 nucleotides line up with TRBD1. Germline CDR1 is SGHRS and CDR2 is YFSETQ. V shed 4 bases, J shed 5 bases, and the junction held 3 bases outside the gene matches. The CDR3 extends over 14 amino acids. DNA of the CDR3: TGCGCCAGCAGCGATGGACAGGGGACCGGGGAGCTGTTTTTT. This translates into CASSDGQGTGELFF.

CDR3 sequence (DNA): TGTGCCTGGATGAGAGGGAGGGACAGGGGAAGTAAATCCTACGAGCAGTACTTC. The encoded protein is CAWMRGRDRGSKSYEQYF. This rearrangement joins TRBV30 to TRBJ2-7, with 10 bases fitting TRBD1. The germline V gene encodes CDR1 GTSNPN and CDR2 SVGIG (reference sequence). This CDR3 is 18 amino acids long. J gave up 1 base and V 4 bases, and 16 bases lay outside the gene matches.

The chain combines TRBV30 with TRBJ2-4, with D uncertain. Germline CDR1 reads GTSNPN; CDR2 reads SVGIG (reference sequence). Trimming shortened V by 3 bases and J by 0 bases, and 9 bases separated the two germline ends. The CDR3 length is 14 residues. In DNA form, the CDR3 reads TGTGCCTGGAGCCAGTTACTAGCCAAAAACATTCAGTACTTC. This gives the protein CAWSQLLAKNIQYF. Supplemented by reference TRBV30 and TRBJ2-4, the full variable domain reads SQTIHQWPATLVQPVGSPLSLECTVEGTSNPNLYWYRQAAGRGLQLLFYSVGIGQISSEVPQNLSASRPQDRQFILSSKKLLLSDSGFYLCAWSQLLAKNIQYFGAGTRLSVL.

This clone was seen only once. The CDR3 DNA reads TGTGCCAGCAGCCCCCCGGGACTAGCGAGCGATGAGCAGTTCTTC. Translation gives CASSPPGLASDEQFF. This sequence joins TRBV5-6 and TRBJ2-1, with 10 positions matching TRBD2. The CDR3 is 15 residues long. J lost 8 bases, V lost 4 bases, and 9 bases had no gene match. Germline-derived CDR1 and CDR2 are SGHDT and YYEEEE.

V and J are TRBV18 and TRBJ2-7; D unresolved. V was shortened by 0 bases and J by 2 bases, with 11 bases between the two germline ends. CDR3 length: 15 amino acids. Germline V gene lookup returns CDR1 KGHSH and CDR2 LQKENI. The DNA for the CDR3 is TGTGCCAGCTCACCACCGCCTCCGGGTACCTACGAGCAGTACTTC. This encodes CASSPPPPGTYEQYF.